This T cell receptor beta chain was recovered during a study of T-cell reconstitution after alpha-beta-depleted transplantation in children. Study outcomes and limitations: Elevated TCRbeta diversity at day 60 was traced, in some patients, to surviving recipient T cells and thymic progenitors. Reportedly, roughly two months post-transplant, alpha-beta T cells arose from several hundred expanded graft clones. T-cell numbers and diversity, one year after transplant, stemmed largely from T cells that were newly produced.

The CDR3 length is 15 residues. CDR1 SQVTM and CDR2 ANQGSEA come from the germline V gene. V shed 7 bases and J shed 5 bases, with 20 bases lying between them. Library preparation (for TCRbeta) was performed with unique molecular identifiers. Each CDR3 protein is one row after TCRdb ran MiXCR on the PCR reads. Of a few hundred thousand distinct CDR3 sequences in the sample, 25% to 30% were seen once. In this sample, this clonotype turned up a few times. Its target is unknown. This specimen was PBMCs, taken before TCRalphabeta/CD19-depleted stem cell transplant. This chain joins TRBV29-1 and TRBJ1-4, with D maybe TRBD1 (5 bases). This sequence originates from a boy under three years old with Wiskott-Aldrich syndrome, due to receive a stem cell transplant. In nucleotides, the CDR3 is TGCAGCGCTTCAGGGTCGTTGGGGGGAAATGAAAAACTGTTTTTT. This encodes CSASGSLGGNEKLFF.